This T cell receptor (beta chain) was sequenced in a study of CD8 T cells in ankylosing spondylitis. Study conclusions and caveats: A motif in TCR beta, a set of eight highly homologous variants, appeared characteristic of ankylosing spondylitis blood.

MiXCR was run by TCRdb on the 5' RACE reads, yielding one entry per CDR3 protein. The repertoire holds about 440,000 distinct CDR3 sequences, with about 15% as singletons. After removal of 6 bases from V and 7 bases from J, the junction contained 8 bases not matched to a gene. The CDR3 is 15 amino acids. Germline V CDR1 and CDR2: WNHNN, SYGVQD (reference sequence). This clonotype occurred many times. Its matching antigen is unknown. This rearrangement joins TRBV10-1 to TRBJ2-2; 10 bases line up with TRBD1. This receptor was obtained from a male donor with ankylosing spondylitis. The sample consisted of blood, either unsorted or a sorted T cell fraction (not recorded which). The CDR3 region is CASRAGTGEIGELFF. The CDR3 region has the DNA TGCGCCAGCAGGGCCGGGACAGGGGAAATCGGGGAGCTGTTTTTT.